A single sample is the source of the 9 T cell receptor beta chains below, sequenced in a study of T cell responses to AZD1222 COVID-19 vaccine. Profiled with immunoSEQ multiplex PCR; TCRdb holds only in-frame clones, not every one. The table includes some 100,000 clones, roughly 84% detected once. The source material was peripheral blood, sampled on day 0 of AZD1222 vaccination. All receptors derive from an adult in good health.

The chain combines TRBV5-1 with TRBJ1-2, with 8 bases lining up with TRBD1. The germline V gene encodes CDR1 SGHRS and CDR2 YFSETQ. The length of the CDR3 is 14 residues. Losses at the gene ends were 0 bases for V and 8 bases for J; bases not matched to a gene: 6. CDR3 nucleotides: TGCGCCAGCAGCTTGGTGGACAGGGCCAAGGGCTACACCTTC. As protein: CASSLVDRAKGYTF.

This clone was observed a single time. The rearrangement links TRBV6-5 to TRBJ2-7; 13 bases fit TRBD2. Germline CDR1 is MNHEY and CDR2 is SVGAGI. The V segment lost 6 bases and the J segment 3 bases; nucleotides outside the gene matches: 5. The CDR3 is 15 amino acids. In DNA form, the CDR3 reads TGTGCCAGCAGGAGAGGGACTAGCGGGGACTACGAGCAGTACTTC. Its protein product is CASRRGTSGDYEQYF.

This rearrangement joins TRBV6-5 to TRBJ1-3; D is ambiguous. Germline CDR1 is MNHEY and CDR2 is SVGAGI. The CDR3 sequence is 15 residues long. V dropped 0 bases and J dropped 2 bases, with 8 bases sitting between them. The CDR3 region is CASSYSYTAGNTIYF. In DNA form, the CDR3 reads TGTGCCAGCAGTTACTCGTATACCGCTGGAAACACCATATATTTT.

The CDR3 DNA sequence: TGTGCCATAAAGGGTGGGGACAATCAGCCCCAGCATTTT. Amino acid sequence: CAIKGGDNQPQHF. The chain couples TRBV10-3 to TRBJ1-5; no definite D call. The CDR3 is made up of 13 amino acids. The germline gives CDR1 ENHRY, CDR2 SYGVKD. Trimming took 9 bases from V and 3 from J, leaving 12 bases between them.

The CDR3 loop is CASSPRGGAYGYTF. The CDR3 nucleotides read TGTGCCAGCAGTCCTCGGGGGGGGGCCTATGGCTACACCTTC. This chain joins TRBV28 and TRBJ1-2; a possible D gene is TRBD1 (6 bases). The CDR3 covers 14 residues. V shed 5 bases and J shed 4 bases, with 14 bases lying between them. Germline CDR1 and CDR2: MDHEN and SYDVKM.

The rearrangement joins TRBV24-1 to TRBJ2-1, with a possible D match to TRBD1 (5 bases). V gave up 5 bases and J gave up 5 bases, with 12 bases separating them. Germline V lookup: CDR1 KGHDR, CDR2 SFDVKD. This CDR3 region has 14 residues. The CDR3 reads CATSAQGSDNEQFF. CDR3 nucleotides: TGTGCCACCAGTGCTCAGGGAAGTGACAATGAGCAGTTCTTC.

The rearrangement uses TRBV30 and TRBJ2-3; maybe TRBD2 (7 bases). The CDR3 consists of 14 residues. Trimming pared 6 bases from V and 3 bases from J, leaving 16 bases between. Per germline, CDR1 GTSNPN and CDR2 SVGIG (reference sequence). CDR3 region: CACHRGGATDTQYF. The CDR3 DNA reads TGTGCCTGCCATCGAGGGGGGGCAACAGATACGCAGTATTTT.

This chain uses TRBV6-5 with TRBJ1-1, with D hard to call. Germline values: CDR1 MNHEY, CDR2 SVGAGI. Trimming left V 0 bases short and J 0 bases short, with 8 bases between. The CDR3 extends over 15 amino acids. CDR3 coding DNA: TGTGCCAGCAGTTACTCACCGGGGATGAACACTGAAGCTTTCTTT. Protein: CASSYSPGMNTEAFF.

This clone was counted between two and nine times. The chain joins TRBV12-5 to TRBJ2-7; 12 bases match TRBD1. V was clipped by 9 bases and J by 6 bases; unmatched bases: 6. The CDR3 consists of 13 residues. The germline V gene encodes CDR1 LGHNT and CDR2 FRNRAP. In DNA, the CDR3 is TGTGCTAGCTCCGGGACAGGGGGCGGCGAGCAGTACTTC. Amino acid sequence: CASSGTGGGEQYF.